These 27 T cell receptor beta chains were all obtained from the same sample, sequenced in a study of blood T cell repertoires in COVID-19. Data came from immunoSEQ multiplex PCR; TCRdb stores just in-frame clones and leaves some out. This table holds some 130,000 clones, 84% found once. Sequencing used peripheral blood. These receptors originate from a man aged 55 to 70 with acute or convalescent COVID-19.

The CDR3 loop is CSAPILDIQYF. The CDR3 DNA follows: TGCAGTGCCCCAATTCTAGACATTCAGTACTTC. The J gene is TRBJ2-4, the V gene TRBV20-1; no reliable D call. The CDR3 is 11 residues long. Trimming shortened V by 6 bases and J by 8 bases, and 11 bases separated the two germline ends. Germline V lookup: CDR1 DFQATT, CDR2 SNEGSKA (reference sequence).

This sequence joins TRBV19 and TRBJ2-5; 14 bases are shared with TRBD2. The germline V gene has CDR1 LNHDA and CDR2 SQIVND (reference sequence). The CDR3 sequence is 14 residues long. Germline trimming cut 10 bases from V and 5 bases from J; bases unmatched to any gene: 6. The CDR3 loop is CATGGTSGSETQYF. The CDR3 coding sequence is TGTGCCACAGGGGGGACTAGCGGGAGTGAGACCCAGTACTTC.

As DNA, the CDR3 is TGCGCCAGCAGCTTGGATTTAGACTACAATGAGCAGTTCTTC. Protein: CASSLDLDYNEQFF. This sequence joins TRBV5-1 and TRBJ2-1; no reliable D call. The CDR3 has 14 residues. Trimming cost V 0 bases and J 3 bases, with 7 bases left between them. In germline, CDR1 is SGHRS, CDR2 YFSETQ.

The genes are TRBV24-1 and TRBJ2-3, with 11 bases aligning to TRBD2. The length of the CDR3 is 18 residues. The V segment lost 3 bases and the J segment 2 bases; nucleotides outside the gene matches: 9. In germline, CDR1 is KGHDR, CDR2 SFDVKD. The CDR3 DNA reads TGTGCCACCAGTGATCCCCGGACTAGCGGGTTCCTCACAGATACGCAGTATTTT. This encodes CATSDPRTSGFLTDTQYF.

V usage is TRBV20-1 and J usage is TRBJ2-3; D unresolved. Trimming pared 3 bases from V and 5 bases from J, leaving 6 bases between. Germline lookup yields CDR1 DFQATT and CDR2 SNEGSKA (reference sequence). The CDR3 runs 11 residues. The CDR3 loop is CSARSGDTQYF. CDR3 in DNA: TGCAGTGCTAGGTCGGGAGATACGCAGTATTTT.

This chain uses TRBV20-1 with TRBJ1-1, with D hard to call. Per germline, CDR1 DFQATT and CDR2 SNEGSKA (reference sequence). V was pared by 3 bases and J by 8 bases, with 10 bases between. The CDR3 has 11 amino acids. The CDR3 loop is CSARATFEAFF. CDR3 nucleotide sequence: TGCAGTGCTAGGGCAACCTTCGAAGCTTTCTTT.

CDR3 in amino acids: CASSYPDRNTGELFF. The CDR3 nucleotides are TGTGCCAGCAGCTATCCGGACAGGAACACCGGGGAGCTGTTTTTT. The V gene is TRBV7-9, the J gene TRBJ2-2, with D perhaps matching TRBD1 (6 bases). V was cut by 4 bases and J by 1 base, with 10 bases left in between. Germline-derived CDR1 and CDR2 are SEHNR and FQNEAQ (reference sequence). The CDR3 is made up of 15 amino acids.

For the CDR3, the DNA is TGTGCCAGCAGCCGGACATTAGCATCCTACGAGCAGTACTTC. Translated: CASSRTLASYEQYF. The chain is built from TRBV7-2 and TRBJ2-7; maybe TRBD1 (5 bases). Trimming removed 5 bases from V and 1 base from J, with 12 bases in between. The CDR3 length is 14 residues. CDR1 and CDR2 from the germline V gene are SGHTA and FQGNSA.

J is TRBJ1-2 and V is TRBV11-2, with 7 bases that match TRBD1. V dropped 0 bases and J dropped 1; count of bases not matched to a gene: 8. Germline lookup yields CDR1 SGHAT and CDR2 FQNNGV. This CDR3 has 17 residues. CDR3 region: CASSLDVDRVINYGYTF. The CDR3 nucleotides read TGTGCCAGCAGCTTAGATGTAGACAGGGTAATTAACTATGGCTACACCTTC.

V gene TRBV7-3 combines with J gene TRBJ2-5; 8 bases are a match to TRBD1. The CDR3 extends over 16 amino acids. J gave up 5 bases and V 1 base, and 9 bases lay outside the gene matches. Germline-derived CDR1 and CDR2 are SGHTA and FQGTGA. The CDR3 DNA sequence: TGTGCCAGCAGCTTAAACCCCCAGGGGGCAGGGGAGACCCAGTACTTC. The encoded protein is CASSLNPQGAGETQYF.

V and J are TRBV7-8 and TRBJ2-1; D perhaps matches TRBD2 (6 bases). Germline CDR1 SGHVS, CDR2 FQNEAQ. The CDR3 contains 17 residues. The ends were cut back, 0 bases at V and 6 bases at J, with 18 bases in the middle. As DNA, the CDR3 is TGTGCCAGCAGCTTAGCTTCGTTTCGGGGACTCAGCAATGAGCAGTTCTTC. Residues: CASSLASFRGLSNEQFF.

The chain uses TRBV29-1 and TRBJ2-5, with 8 bases aligning to TRBD1. The junction had 11 bases not matched to a gene; V was cut back by 4 bases and J by 1 base. The CDR3 is 16 amino acids. Per germline, CDR1 SQVTM and CDR2 ANQGSEA. In DNA, the CDR3 is TGCAGCGTTGGCAACGTCGACAGGGGCGCCCAAGAGACCCAGTACTTC. As protein: CSVGNVDRGAQETQYF. The full variable domain, completed using reference TRBV29-1 and TRBJ2-5, is SAVISQKPSRDICQRGTSLTIQCQVDSQVTMMFWYRQQPGQSLTLIATANQGSEATYESGFVIDKFPISRPNLTFSTLTVSNMSPEDSSIYLCSVGNVDRGAQETQYFGPGTRLLVL.

The gene calls are TRBV15 and TRBJ2-1; possible D gene TRBD2, 5 bases. The CDR3 consists of 16 residues. V was cut by 1 base and J by 2 bases, with 12 bases left in between. The germline CDR1 and CDR2 sequences are LNHNV and YYDKDF (reference sequence). The CDR3 nucleotides are TGTGCCACCAGCAGAGCGGGTCGGGGAACCTACAATGAGCAGTTCTTC. This translates into CATSRAGRGTYNEQFF.

The rearrangement links TRBV10-2 to TRBJ1-1; D uncertain. CDR1 and CDR2 (germline): WSHSY, SAAADI. The V end was cut by 4 bases, the J end by 1 base, with 13 bases between. The CDR3 consists of 15 residues. CDR3 sequence reads: CASSGTGVGNTEAFF. In DNA form, the CDR3 reads TGCGCCAGCAGTGGGACCGGGGTGGGGAACACTGAAGCTTTCTTT.

Only a few counts were recorded for this clone. The rearrangement joins TRBV5-6 to TRBJ1-6; 8 nucleotides agree with TRBD1. There are 12 residues in the CDR3. Germline values: CDR1 SGHDT, CDR2 YYEEEE. V was clipped by 3 bases and J by 16 bases; unmatched bases: 6. The CDR3 DNA follows: TGTGCCAGCAGCTGGGAAAACAGGGGGCTCCACTTT. It codes for CASSWENRGLHF.

The J gene is TRBJ2-3, the V gene TRBV3-1 (or the pseudogene TRBV3-2); maybe TRBD2 (5 bases). The length of the CDR3 is 16 residues. V was shortened by 2 bases and J by 1 base, with 13 bases between the two germline ends. The germline V gene encodes CDR1 LGHDT and CDR2 YNNKEL (reference sequence). This CDR3 is CASSQRRGAGTDTQYF. As DNA, the CDR3 is TGTGCCAGCAGCCAAAGACGGGGAGCGGGCACAGATACGCAGTATTTT.

The chain uses TRBV5-1 and TRBJ1-2; 8 bases align to TRBD1. V lost 2 bases, J lost 7 bases, and 4 bases stayed unmatched. This CDR3 region has 13 residues. Germline V lookup: CDR1 SGHRS, CDR2 YFSETQ. The CDR3 sequence is CASSFGQGRGYTF. The CDR3 nucleotides are TGCGCCAGCAGCTTTGGACAGGGACGTGGCTACACCTTC.

V and J are TRBV10-3 and TRBJ1-2, with 8 bases that match TRBD1. Germline values: CDR1 ENHRY, CDR2 SYGVKD. This CDR3 has 13 residues. V dropped 8 bases and J dropped 3; count of bases not matched to a gene: 5. The CDR3 sequence is CAIFRQGHYGYTF. CDR3 coding DNA: TGTGCCATCTTCCGACAGGGGCACTATGGCTACACCTTC.

This clone appeared once. This chain joins TRBV6-2 or TRBV6-3 and TRBJ1-1; D is ambiguous. The CDR3 length is 13 residues. Germline V gives CDR1 MNHEY, CDR2 SVGEGT. V was shortened by 2 bases and J by 5 bases, with 9 bases between the two germline ends. DNA for the CDR3: TGTGCCAGCAGTTACCCGGGGTCTACTGAAGCTTTCTTT. It is translated as CASSYPGSTEAFF.

The chain recombines TRBV11-2 with TRBJ1-2; the D gene is possibly TRBD1 (5 bases). The CDR3 totals 14 residues. The germline V gene has CDR1 SGHAT and CDR2 FQNNGV. With 5 bases removed from V and 1 base from J, the gap between germline ends came to 11 bases. In DNA form, the CDR3 reads TGTGCCAGCAGCGGCGACAGCCTTAACTATGGCTACACCTTC. Protein product: CASSGDSLNYGYTF.

This sequence joins TRBV5-6 and TRBJ2-5, with D maybe TRBD1 (5 bases). With 2 bases removed from V and 5 bases from J, the gap between germline ends came to 10 bases. CDR3 size: 13 residues. The germline V gene encodes CDR1 SGHDT and CDR2 YYEEEE. The CDR3 region has the DNA TGTGCCAGCAGCTTTGGGGCAAGGGAGACCCAGTACTTC. Translation gives CASSFGARETQYF.

V and J are TRBV19 and TRBJ2-5, with a weak D call TRBD1 (6 bases). Germline CDR1 is LNHDA and CDR2 is SQIVND (reference sequence). Trimming cost V 0 bases and J 4 bases, with 12 bases left between them. This CDR3 spans 15 amino acids. The CDR3 reads CASSIDSTGLETQYF. In DNA form, the CDR3 reads TGTGCCAGTAGTATAGATAGTACAGGGTTAGAGACCCAGTACTTC.

The V gene is TRBV7-8, the J gene TRBJ2-5, with D maybe TRBD2 (5 bases). This CDR3 is built from 15 residues. V was cut by 0 bases and J by 3 bases, with 11 bases left in between. CDR1 is SGHVS, CDR2 FQNEAQ, per germline. CDR3 sequence reads: CASSLAGGWEETQYF. For the CDR3, the DNA is TGTGCCAGCAGCTTAGCAGGCGGGTGGGAAGAGACCCAGTACTTC.

The V gene is TRBV29-1, the J gene TRBJ2-7, with D maybe TRBD1 (6 bases). The germline V gene has CDR1 SQVTM and CDR2 ANQGSEA. Trimming shortened V by 4 bases and J by 1 base, and 11 bases separated the two germline ends. This CDR3 has 13 residues. This CDR3 is CSVAPGHSYEQYF. CDR3 nucleotide sequence: TGCAGCGTTGCCCCGGGACATTCCTACGAGCAGTACTTC.

The chain has TRBV6-2 or TRBV6-3 and TRBJ2-7; 8 nucleotides match TRBD1. V shed 5 bases, J shed 6 bases, and the junction held 9 bases outside the gene matches. The CDR3 has 14 residues. Looked up from germline, CDR1 is MNHEY and CDR2 is SVGEGT. Here the CDR3 DNA reads TGTGCCAGCAGTAGAGGACAGGGAAGGACCGAGCAGTACTTC. Translated: CASSRGQGRTEQYF.

The chain links TRBV19 to TRBJ1-1; D is perhaps TRBD1 (6 bases). V was shortened by 5 bases and J by 5 bases, with 15 bases between the two germline ends. In germline, CDR1 is LNHDA, CDR2 SQIVND (reference sequence). The CDR3 loop spans 14 amino acids. The CDR3 spells CASSAETGYTEAFF. The DNA for the CDR3 is TGTGCCAGTAGTGCCGAAACAGGGTATACTGAAGCTTTCTTT. Complete variable domain (other parts from reference TRBV19 and TRBJ1-1): DGGITQSPKYLFRKEGQNVTLSCEQNLNHDAMYWYRQDPGQGLRLIYYSQIVNDFQKGDIAEGYSVSREKKESFPLTVTSAQKNPTAFYLCASSAETGYTEAFFGQGTRLTVV.

This clone was detected only a few times. The V gene is TRBV2, the J gene TRBJ2-7, with D perhaps TRBD1 (6 bases). The CDR3 consists of 14 residues. With 3 bases removed from V and 5 bases from J, the gap between germline ends came to 14 bases. CDR1 and CDR2 from the germline V gene are SNHLY and FYNNEI. This CDR3 reads CASSDTGDTHEQYF. The CDR3 DNA reads TGTGCCAGCAGTGATACCGGGGACACCCACGAGCAGTACTTC.